This T cell receptor beta chain was identified in a study of T cells in Graves' hyperthyroidism and ophthalmopathy. Authors of the study amplified TCR beta CDR3 regions from RNA transcripts. With the HTBI primer set, the TCR CDR3 went through a first round of RT-PCR. TCRdb analysed the multiplex PCR reads with MiXCR anew, one entry per CDR3 protein. The profile shows under 400,000 distinct CDR3 sequences, 13% of them singletons. The V and J ends lost 1 base and 1 base respectively, with 12 bases between them. CDR3 length: 16 residues. Germline CDR1 SGHRS, CDR2 YFSETQ. Points on this clonotype: The antigen remains undetermined.

Orbital computed tomography and thyroid ultrasound, together with serum TRAb and thyroxine and clinical symptoms, were used for diagnoses. Isolation of PBMCs was performed on about 10 ml fresh peripheral blood. Study-level results: Most thyroid clonotypes with frequency above 0.001 were detected in blood. Ophthalmopathy was separated from stable hyperthyroidism by a 13 V-J model.

This receptor was taken from a woman under 30 with Graves' hyperthyroidism. V gene TRBV5-1 combines with J gene TRBJ2-1; D possibly matches TRBD1 or TRBD2 (6 bases each). Sequenced sample: blood. CDR3 region: CASSLNGGGSYNEQFF. The CDR3, as DNA: TGCGCCAGCAGCTTGAACGGGGGCGGGTCCTACAATGAGCAGTTCTTC.